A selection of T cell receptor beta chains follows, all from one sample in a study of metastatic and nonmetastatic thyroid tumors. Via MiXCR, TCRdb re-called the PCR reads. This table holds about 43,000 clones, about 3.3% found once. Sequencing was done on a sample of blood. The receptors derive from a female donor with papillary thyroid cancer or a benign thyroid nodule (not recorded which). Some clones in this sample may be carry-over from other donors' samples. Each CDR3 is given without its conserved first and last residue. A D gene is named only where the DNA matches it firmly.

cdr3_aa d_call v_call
ASSLTGLARGPIYNEQF TRBD2 TRBV12-3/TRBV12-4
ASSVQGQGRDSPLH . TRBV9
ASSLAHTSGNLMGPGELF TRBD2 TRBV11-2
ASSYSWTSGNTIY . TRBV6-6
ASRAPGNGANVLT . TRBV28
SAGKNLGKYNEQF . TRBV20-1
ASSPRVIGEKLF . TRBV6-2/TRBV6-3
SASSAIQGNTEAF . TRBV20-1
ASSWDWDLDEQY . TRBV7-9
ASSDPAVGRSPLH . TRBV6-1
ASSREGGLAAYNEQF . TRBV6-1
SAQYQRADTEAF . TRBV20-1
ASSPGWGDSSYEQY . TRBV6-1
ASSVYRGQNEKLF TRBD1 TRBV5-1
ASQSSVGRAGHEQY . TRBV7-2
ASSDGLAVTDTQY TRBD2 TRBV3-1
SARGTGGTDTQY TRBD1 TRBV20-1
ASSHGGTQETQY . TRBV3-1
ATSRGDRGNYEQY . TRBV15
ASSLAGGAWAF TRBD1 TRBV5-1
ASNKDGANTGELF . TRBV6-1
ASSPRLSTQGAQETQY TRBD1 TRBV13
ASSSWDREVNEQF . TRBV5-6
ASSPNRYPTNEKLF . TRBV28
ATSSGLKREQF . TRBV24-1
ASSTSSTDTQY . TRBV28
ASSTFGLSSGNTIY . TRBV19
ASRTPGTGFFEAF TRBD1 TRBV28
ASSLSPRGRNEQF . TRBV7-3
ASSPLRQGIT . TRBV6-1
ASRGRAGGTDTQY TRBD2 TRBV4-1
ASSGLAGPRNEQF TRBD2 TRBV11-2
ASSGGLRDSTYEQY . TRBV3-1
SARVSGAVTEAF . TRBV20-1
ASSLSGESYGYT . TRBV5-1
ASTTRAGVGYEQY TRBD2 TRBV2
ASRSTEPSTDTQY . TRBV6-1
AWSRGGEGQNIQY TRBD2 TRBV30
SASYRGGDQPQH TRBD1 TRBV20-1
ASSLHWPHTSYEQY . TRBV5-5
ASSRGTDYGYT TRBD1 TRBV28
ASSLGTPNQPQH . TRBV7-9
ASRGLTGGAF TRBD1 TRBV6-1
ASTIGQGYGYT . TRBV6-2/TRBV6-3
ASKSGLQETQY . TRBV12-3/TRBV12-4
SSSQGRDGEQY . TRBV3-1
ASSPDRREAF . TRBV6-2/TRBV6-3